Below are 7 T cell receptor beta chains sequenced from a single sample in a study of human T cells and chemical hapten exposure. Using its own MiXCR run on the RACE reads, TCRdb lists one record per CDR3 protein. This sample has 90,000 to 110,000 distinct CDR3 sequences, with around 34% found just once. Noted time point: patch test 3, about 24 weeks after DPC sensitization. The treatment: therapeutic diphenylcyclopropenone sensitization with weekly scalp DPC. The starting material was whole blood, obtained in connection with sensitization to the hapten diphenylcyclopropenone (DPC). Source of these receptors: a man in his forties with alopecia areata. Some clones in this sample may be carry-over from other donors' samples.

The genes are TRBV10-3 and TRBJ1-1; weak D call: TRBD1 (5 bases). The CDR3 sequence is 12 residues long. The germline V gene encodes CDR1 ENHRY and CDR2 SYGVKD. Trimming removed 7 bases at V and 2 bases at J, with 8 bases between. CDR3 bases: TGTGCCATCAATGGGGCCAACACTGAAGCTTTCTTT. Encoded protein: CAINGANTEAFF.

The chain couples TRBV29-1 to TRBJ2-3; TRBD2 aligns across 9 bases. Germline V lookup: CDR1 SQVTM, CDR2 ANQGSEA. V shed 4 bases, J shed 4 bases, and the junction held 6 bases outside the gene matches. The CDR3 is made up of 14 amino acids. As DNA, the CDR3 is TGCAGCGTTGGTAGCGGGAGAACCGCAGATACGCAGTATTTT. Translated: CSVGSGRTADTQYF.

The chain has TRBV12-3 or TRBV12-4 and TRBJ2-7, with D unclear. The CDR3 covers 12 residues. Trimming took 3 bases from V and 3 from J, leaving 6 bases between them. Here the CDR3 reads CASSFSLYEQYV. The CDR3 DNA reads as TGTGCCAGCAGTTTCTCACTCTACGAGCAGTACGTC.

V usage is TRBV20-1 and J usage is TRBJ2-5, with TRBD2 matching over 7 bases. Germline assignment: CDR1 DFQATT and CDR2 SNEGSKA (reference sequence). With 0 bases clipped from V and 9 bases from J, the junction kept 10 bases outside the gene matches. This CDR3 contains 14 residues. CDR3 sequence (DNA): TGCAGTGCTAGAGAGGGACTACCCGCCACGGCCCAGTACTTC. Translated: CSAREGLPATAQYF.

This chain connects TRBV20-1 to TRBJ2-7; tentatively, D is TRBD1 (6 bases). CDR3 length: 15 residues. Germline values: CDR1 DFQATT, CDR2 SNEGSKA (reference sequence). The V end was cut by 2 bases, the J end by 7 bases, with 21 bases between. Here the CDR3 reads CSARRASTQTGEQYF. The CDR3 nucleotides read TGCAGTGCTAGAAGGGCCTCAACACAAACAGGGGAGCAGTACTTC.

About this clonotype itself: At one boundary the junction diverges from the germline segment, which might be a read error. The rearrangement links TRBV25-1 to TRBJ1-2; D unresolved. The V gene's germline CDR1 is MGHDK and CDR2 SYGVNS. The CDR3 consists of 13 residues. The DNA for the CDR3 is TGTGCCGGCAGTGAATATGACGGCTATGGCTACACCTTC. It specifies CAGSEYDGYGYTF.

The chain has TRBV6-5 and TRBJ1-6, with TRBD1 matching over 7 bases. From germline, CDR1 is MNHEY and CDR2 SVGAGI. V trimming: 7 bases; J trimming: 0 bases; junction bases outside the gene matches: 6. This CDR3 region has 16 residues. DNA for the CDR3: TGTGCCAGCAAACCGGGACAGAGCTCCTATAATTCACCCCTCCACTTT. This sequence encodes CASKPGQSSYNSPLHF.